A selection of T cell receptor beta chains follows, all from one sample in a study of CD8 T cells in ankylosing spondylitis. TCRdb re-called the 5' RACE reads through MiXCR, storing one row per CDR3 protein. This repertoire shows under 450,000 distinct CDR3 sequences, more than 15% found once; its top ten account for under 1.2%. The sequencing sample was made of blood, either unsorted or a sorted T cell fraction (not recorded which). Source of these receptors: a male donor with ankylosing spondylitis. Each CDR3 is given with its conserved first and last residue. D genes are given only for firm matches. Clone size appears in some rows only: once, few, many, or a class for an expanded clone.

v_call	d_call	j_call	clone_size	cdr3_aa	cdr3_nt
TRBV12-3/TRBV12-4	.	TRBJ1-1	.	CASSLRYTYGAFF	TGTGCCAGCAGTTTGCGATATACGTACGGAGCTTTCTTT
TRBV24-1	.	TRBJ1-1	few	CATRDRMNTEAFF	TGTGCCACCAGGGACAGAATGAACACTGAAGCTTTCTTT
TRBV19	.	TRBJ2-1	few	CASSIMAGLEQFF	TGTGCCAGTAGTATTATGGCCGGTCTTGAGCAGTTCTTC
TRBV12-3/TRBV12-4	.	TRBJ1-4	few	CASKGVQLFF	TGTGCCAGCAAGGGGGTCCAACTGTTTTTT
TRBV12-3/TRBV12-4	.	TRBJ2-7	.	CASSITGTTYEQYF	TGTGCCAGCAGCATCACAGGGACCACCTACGAGCAGTACTTC
TRBV29-1	.	TRBJ1-3	few	CSVGRVGGNTIYF	TGCAGCGTTGGCAGGGTTGGTGGAAACACCATATATTTT
TRBV12-3/TRBV12-4	TRBD2	TRBJ2-7	few	CASSLVLGGYEQYF	TGTGCCAGCAGTTTAGTCCTCGGGGGGTACGAGCAGTACTTC
TRBV29-1	.	TRBJ2-7	few	CSVGQVREQYF	TGCAGCGTTGGACAAGTTAGGGAGCAGTACTTC
TRBV6-1	TRBD2	TRBJ2-2	few	CASRVLAGVTGELFF	TGTGCCAGCAGGGTACTAGCGGGGGTCACCGGGGAGCTGTTTTTT
TRBV28	TRBD2	TRBJ2-7	.	CASSPWTSGIYEQYF	TGTGCCAGCAGCCCCTGGACTAGCGGGATTTACGAGCAGTACTTC
TRBV30	TRBD1	TRBJ1-6	.	CAWSVRTGVNSPLHF	TGTGCCTGGAGTGTTCGGACAGGGGTTAATTCACCCCTCCACTTT
TRBV19	.	TRBJ2-2	.	CASSMGRVRTGELFF	TGTGCCAGTAGTATGGGTAGGGTGCGTACCGGGGAGCTGTTTTTT
TRBV19	TRBD2	TRBJ2-1	.	CASSTPVAGGGEQFF	TGTGCCAGTAGTACCCCAGTGGCGGGAGGCGGTGAGCAGTTCTTC
TRBV11-2	.	TRBJ2-7	.	CASTQRPQGTHSYEQYF	TGTGCCAGCACTCAAAGGCCCCAGGGGACCCACTCCTACGAGCAGTACTTC
TRBV28	.	TRBJ2-3	many	CASSLDRSTDTQYF	TGTGCCAGCAGTTTAGACAGGAGTACAGATACGCAGTATTTT
TRBV9	.	TRBJ1-1	few	CASSRDIERRNTEAFF	TGTGCCAGCAGTCGGGATATCGAACGGAGGAACACTGAAGCTTTCTTT
TRBV11-3	.	TRBJ1-3	.	CASSRLAGSSGNTIYF	TGTGCCAGCAGCCGCCTCGCCGGGAGCTCTGGAAACACCATATATTTT
TRBV11-2	TRBD1	TRBJ2-7	few	CASSLEGGTGAHEQYF	TGTGCCAGCAGCTTAGAAGGAGGGACAGGCGCCCACGAGCAGTACTTC
TRBV7-2	TRBD2	TRBJ2-3	many	CASTFTSGRTDTQYF	TGTGCCAGCACGTTTACTAGCGGGCGCACAGATACGCAGTATTTT
TRBV6-5	.	TRBJ1-1	.	CASSYRDQGWASEAFF	TGTGCCAGCAGTTATAGGGATCAGGGTTGGGCCAGTGAAGCTTTCTTT
TRBV12-3/TRBV12-4	.	TRBJ2-2	few	CATRRGDTGELFF	TGTGCCACCCGGAGGGGGGACACCGGGGAGCTGTTTTTT
TRBV2	.	TRBJ2-5	few	CASNREVGQETQYF	TGTGCCAGCAATAGGGAGGTTGGGCAAGAGACCCAGTACTTC
TRBV20-1	TRBD2	TRBJ2-5	.	CSAYGLAGWETQYF	TGCAGTGCTTACGGACTAGCGGGGTGGGAGACCCAGTACTTC
TRBV28	TRBD1	TRBJ2-7	.	CASSAAGTGKYEQYF	TGTGCCAGCAGTGCCGCGGGGACAGGGAAGTACGAGCAGTACTTC
TRBV4-1	.	TRBJ2-5	many	CASSQEERETQYF	TGCGCCAGCAGCCAAGAAGAAAGAGAGACCCAGTACTTC
TRBV6-1	TRBD1	TRBJ2-6	.	CASGQGADGANVLTF	TGTGCCAGCGGACAGGGGGCAGATGGGGCCAACGTCCTGACTTTC
TRBV30	.	TRBJ2-1	.	CAWSVSGGSYNEQFF	TGTGCCTGGAGTGTTAGCGGAGGTTCCTACAATGAGCAGTTCTTC
TRBV20-1	.	TRBJ1-1	many	CSARDRGRPLLEAFF	TGCAGTGCTAGAGATCGGGGACGACCGCTCCTTGAAGCTTTCTTT
TRBV6-1	.	TRBJ2-2	.	CASSLHGGNTGELFF	TGTGCCAGCAGTCTGCACGGGGGCAACACCGGGGAGCTGTTTTTT
TRBV5-1	.	TRBJ1-1	.	CASHSPNTEAFF	TGCGCCAGTCATAGTCCCAACACTGAAGCTTTCTTT
TRBV7-3	TRBD1	TRBJ2-3	few	CASSKGQGARDTQYF	TGTGCCAGCAGCAAGGGACAGGGGGCAAGGGATACGCAGTATTTT
TRBV24-1	.	TRBJ2-3	.	CATSDPQGGMGDTQYF	TGTGCCACCAGTGATCCCCAAGGAGGGATGGGAGATACGCAGTATTTT
TRBV12-3/TRBV12-4	.	TRBJ1-1	.	CASTSGGETEAFF	TGTGCCAGCACATCGGGGGGGGAGACTGAAGCTTTCTTT
TRBV30	.	TRBJ1-1	few	CAWSVSRGGSTEAFF	TGTGCCTGGAGTGTATCCAGGGGCGGGAGCACTGAAGCTTTCTTT
TRBV29-1	TRBD1	TRBJ2-2	few	CSVEGTDNTGELFF	TGCAGCGTGGAAGGGACAGATAACACCGGGGAGCTGTTTTTT
TRBV20-1	.	TRBJ1-4	.	CSARDPQGREKLFF	TGCAGTGCTAGAGATCCGCAGGGGAGGGAAAAACTGTTTTTT
TRBV2	.	TRBJ1-1	few	CASSDKQSQAFF	TGTGCCAGCAGTGACAAACAGTCCCAAGCTTTCTTT
TRBV6-2/TRBV6-3	TRBD1	TRBJ2-7	few	CASSRQGVYSEQYF	TGTGCCAGCAGCCGACAGGGGGTTTACTCCGAGCAGTACTTC
TRBV6-2/TRBV6-3	TRBD2	TRBJ2-7	few	CASSYGLAVKYEQYF	TGTGCCAGCAGTTACGGGCTAGCGGTGAAGTACGAGCAGTACTTC
TRBV4-2	.	TRBJ1-6	few	CASSQEGYSYNSPLHF	TGTGCCAGCAGCCAAGAGGGCTACTCCTATAATTCACCCCTCCACTTT
TRBV12-3/TRBV12-4	.	TRBJ1-1	.	CASSLIGGPRTEAFF	TGTGCCAGCAGTTTGATAGGCGGCCCGAGGACTGAAGCTTTCTTT
TRBV20-1	TRBD2	TRBJ2-1	few	CSASGTSVYNEQFF	TGCAGTGCTAGCGGGACTAGCGTATACAATGAGCAGTTCTTC
TRBV20-1	.	TRBJ2-3	few	CSAPGPGGADTQYF	TGCAGTGCGCCGGGACCAGGAGGGGCAGATACGCAGTATTTT
TRBV6-2/TRBV6-3	.	TRBJ2-2	few	CASLTSVRGNTGELFF	TGTGCCAGCCTAACTTCTGTCCGGGGCAACACCGGGGAGCTGTTTTTT
TRBV5-1	TRBD1	TRBJ2-6	.	CASSTTGSGTNVLTF	TGCGCCAGCAGCACGACAGGGAGTGGTACCAACGTCCTGACTTTC